The 32 T cell receptor beta chains below all came from one sample that was sequenced in a study of vaccination effects on CD4 cells after COVID-19. These TCRs are of unknown antigen specificity. Antigen-specific CD4+ T cells were expanded (with viral peptide pools) by the ViraFEST assay ahead of sequencing. On day 10 of culture, CD4+ T cells were separated out. Recipients of the vaccine had no prior SARS-CoV-2 infection and negative nucleocapsid antibodies. Profiling relied on immunoSEQ multiplex PCR, and the TCRdb table lists in-frame clones only, not all of them. The table includes approximately 74,000 clones, roughly 74% detected once. The input for sequencing was CD4+ T cells from PBMCs cultured with HCoV-NL63 spike peptides, taken before COVID-19 vaccination. The receptors here all came from a human donor who received a COVID-19 vaccine.

This clone was observed a handful of times. The CDR3 loop reads CASSPGTVSNQPQHF. The DNA for the CDR3 is TGTGCCAGCAGCCCGGGGACAGTTAGCAATCAGCCCCAGCATTTT. V and J are TRBV9 and TRBJ1-5; TRBD1 matches 7 bases. The length of the CDR3 is 15 residues. With V trimmed by 4 bases and J by 0 bases, 4 bases remained unmatched. Germline V lookup: CDR1 SGDLS, CDR2 YYNGEE.

The chain links TRBV27 to TRBJ2-5; 13 bases are a match to TRBD2. Per the germline V gene, CDR1 is MNHEY and CDR2 is SMNVEV (reference sequence). The CDR3 covers 12 residues. With 5 bases clipped from V and 12 bases from J, the junction kept 3 bases outside the gene matches. In nucleotides, the CDR3 is TGTGCCAGCAGTGATGGACTAGCGGGGGAGTACTTC. Its translation: CASSDGLAGEYF.

In this sample, this clone turned up a few times. V is TRBV9 and J is TRBJ1-2, with D unresolved. The CDR3 runs 13 residues. V shed 0 bases and J shed 2 bases, with 5 bases lying between them. Looked up from germline, CDR1 is SGDLS and CDR2 is YYNGEE. The CDR3 protein is CASSVGGNYGYTF. The CDR3 coding sequence is TGTGCCAGCAGCGTAGGGGGAAACTATGGCTACACCTTC. Full variable domain (outside the CDR3, taken from reference TRBV9 and TRBJ1-2): DSGVTQTPKHLITATGQRVTLRCSPRSGDLSVYWYQQSLDQGLQFLIQYYNGEERAKGNILERFSAQQFPDLHSELNLSSLELGDSALYFCASSVGGNYGYTFGSGTRLTVV.

This chain joins TRBV2 and TRBJ1-4; D ambiguous. The CDR3 is 14 amino acids. The germline CDR1 and CDR2 sequences are SNHLY and FYNNEI. Trimming pared 7 bases from V and 0 bases from J, leaving 9 bases between. The CDR3 loop reads CASIPWATNEKLFF. CDR3 sequence (DNA): TGTGCCAGCATACCGTGGGCAACTAATGAAAAACTGTTTTTT.

The rearrangement uses TRBV12-3 or TRBV12-4 and TRBJ1-1; D unclear. This CDR3 spans 13 amino acids. V was cut by 2 bases and J by 1 base, with 5 bases left in between. The CDR3 DNA is TGTGCCAGCAGTTTAATGAGGAACACTGAAGCTTTCTTT. This codes for CASSLMRNTEAFF.

The chain combines TRBV24-1 with TRBJ2-7, with D maybe TRBD1 (8 bases). The CDR3 runs to 16 residues. Germline CDR1 KGHDR, CDR2 SFDVKD. The V and J ends lost 1 base and 1 base respectively, with 13 bases between them. CDR3 bases: TGTGCCACCAGTGATTTATACAGGGGGGGGTCCTACGAGCAGTACGTC. Amino acid sequence: CATSDLYRGGSYEQYV.

This clone appeared once. The chain has TRBV9 and TRBJ2-6, with D perhaps TRBD1 (7 bases). Trimming removed 5 bases at V and 9 bases at J, with 12 bases between. The CDR3 extends over 13 amino acids. CDR1 is SGDLS and CDR2 is YYNGEE in the germline V gene. CDR3 loop: CASRGRTGNVLTF. For the CDR3, the DNA is TGTGCCAGCAGGGGGAGGACAGGCAACGTCCTGACTTTC.

The chain uses TRBV6-5 and TRBJ1-2; no firm D call. V dropped 10 bases and J dropped 5 bases, with 20 bases sitting between them. CDR3 length: 14 residues. CDR1 and CDR2 (germline): MNHEY, SVGAGI. This CDR3 is CATRPADRRYGYTF. CDR3 bases: TGTGCCACCCGGCCGGCAGACCGTCGGTATGGCTACACCTTC.

This clone was detected once. V is TRBV5-1 and J is TRBJ2-1, with 8 bases fitting TRBD1. Germline V gene lookup returns CDR1 SGHRS and CDR2 YFSETQ. The trim removed 4 bases at V and 6 bases at J, leaving 9 bases unmatched. CDR3 length equals 15 residues. The CDR3 region is CASSLLGTGTNEQFF. The CDR3 nucleotides are TGCGCCAGCAGCCTGCTTGGGACAGGAACCAATGAGCAGTTCTTC.

The rearrangement uses TRBV5-1 and TRBJ2-1; D possibly corresponds to TRBD2 (6 bases). V shed 4 bases and J shed 6 bases, with 26 bases lying between them. Per the germline V gene, CDR1 is SGHRS and CDR2 is YFSETQ. The CDR3 is made up of 18 amino acids. The CDR3 nucleotides are TGCGCCAGCAGCCAACGACCCCCGGGAACCTCCGGGGGCAATGAGCAGTTCTTC. Amino acids: CASSQRPPGTSGGNEQFF.

The chain links TRBV2 to TRBJ2-3; 8 positions agree with TRBD2. This CDR3 is 15 amino acids long. Germline values: CDR1 SNHLY, CDR2 FYNNEI. The J segment lost 5 bases and the V segment lost 7 bases, leaving 11 bases of the junction unmatched. CDR3 in DNA: TGTGCCAGCATCCGCCAGCGGGGGCCGCGAGATACGCAGTATTTT. Its protein product is CASIRQRGPRDTQYF.

This clone was seen a few times. The chain combines TRBV27 with TRBJ2-2; tentative D call: TRBD2 (6 bases). Per the germline V gene, CDR1 is MNHEY and CDR2 is SMNVEV (reference sequence). V was clipped by 6 bases and J by 7 bases, with 12 bases between them. This CDR3 has 13 residues. The CDR3 nucleotides are TGTGCCAGCAGATACGGGGGTATCGGGGAGCTGTTTTTT. Translated, it gives CASRYGGIGELFF.

V is TRBV27 and J is TRBJ2-1; 12 bases match TRBD2. CDR3 length: 17 amino acids. The V gene end was trimmed by 3 bases and the J gene end by 8 bases; junction bases not matched to a gene: 11. Germline-derived CDR1 and CDR2 are MNHEY and SMNVEV (reference sequence). CDR3 sequence (DNA): TGTGCCAGCAGTTTGAAGGGTGCTAGCGGGGGGGCCCATGAGCAGTTCTTC. Protein product: CASSLKGASGGAHEQFF.

The chain has TRBV5-8 and TRBJ1-5; D is uncertain. Germline V gene data show CDR1 as SGHTS and CDR2 as YDEGEE. Trimming removed 0 bases at V and 4 bases at J, with 11 bases between. CDR3 length equals 15 residues. The DNA for the CDR3 is TGTGCCAGCAGCTTGGCCAGAACAGCAAATCAGCCCCAGCATTTT. Its protein is CASSLARTANQPQHF.

The genes are TRBV7-3 and TRBJ2-2; D is perhaps TRBD2 (6 bases). The CDR3 covers 17 residues. V was trimmed by 0 bases and J by 1 base, leaving 12 bases between them. Germline-derived CDR1 and CDR2 are SGHTA and FQGTGA. CDR3 region: CASSLTSGVLNTGELFF. The CDR3 nucleotides are TGTGCCAGCAGCTTAACCTCGGGGGTCTTGAACACCGGGGAGCTGTTTTTT. The full variable domain, with the rest looked up from reference TRBV7-3 and TRBJ2-2, is GAGVSQTPSNKVTEKGKYVELRCDPISGHTALYWYRQSLGQGPEFLIYFQGTGAADDSGLPNDRFFAVRPEGSVSTLKIQRTERGDSAVYLCASSLTSGVLNTGELFFGEGSRLTVL.

V gene TRBV19 combines with J gene TRBJ1-3; D is unresolved. The germline CDR1 and CDR2 sequences are LNHDA and SQIVND (reference sequence). The ends were cut back, 3 bases at V and 4 bases at J, with 10 bases in the middle. There are 14 residues in the CDR3. CDR3 nucleotides: TGTGCCAGTAGTATCCATCAGGACGGAAACACCATATATTTT. Its protein product is CASSIHQDGNTIYF. Combining the CDR3 with reference TRBV19 and TRBJ1-3 gives the whole variable domain DGGITQSPKYLFRKEGQNVTLSCEQNLNHDAMYWYRQDPGQGLRLIYYSQIVNDFQKGDIAEGYSVSREKKESFPLTVTSAQKNPTAFYLCASSIHQDGNTIYFGEGSWLTVV.

The DNA of the CDR3 is TGTGCCAGCAGCAGCTACAAAGACACTGAAGCTTTCTTT. Its protein is CASSSYKDTEAFF. V and J are TRBV6-5 and TRBJ1-1; D is unclear. CDR3 length: 13 residues. Germline CDR1 and CDR2: MNHEY and SVGAGI. Between the trimmed V and J ends, which lost 6 bases and 3 bases, there was a span of 11 bases.

This chain uses TRBV5-1 with TRBJ1-1; 8 bases match TRBD1. The CDR3 covers 15 residues. With V trimmed by 4 bases and J by 2 bases, 7 bases remained unmatched. Germline-derived CDR1 and CDR2 are SGHRS and YFSETQ. CDR3 coding DNA: TGCGCCAGCAGCACAGGACAGGGCCTTAACACTGAAGCTTTCTTT. Encoded protein: CASSTGQGLNTEAFF.

This chain links TRBV6-5 with TRBJ1-2; TRBD1 agrees at 7 bases. Trimming cost V 4 bases and J 8 bases; bases outside gene matches: 7. Germline lookup yields CDR1 MNHEY and CDR2 SVGAGI. The CDR3 totals 13 residues. The CDR3 spells CASSSDRDYGYTF. CDR3 sequence (DNA): TGTGCCAGCAGTTCAGACAGGGATTACGGCTACACCTTC.

This clone was counted a single time. This chain uses TRBV18 with TRBJ2-5; a possible D gene is TRBD1 (5 bases). There are 14 residues in the CDR3. Deletions cut 1 base from V and 2 bases from J, with 8 bases between. Germline-derived CDR1 and CDR2 are KGHSH and LQKENI. Here the CDR3 DNA reads TGTGCCAGCTCACCACGACAGCAACAAGAGACCCAGTACTTC. Protein sequence: CASSPRQQQETQYF.

The V call is TRBV9, the J call TRBJ1-3; D not certain. The length of the CDR3 is 13 residues. The V gene lost 0 bases and the J gene lost 4 bases, with 5 bases spanning the gap. Germline V CDR1 and CDR2: SGDLS, YYNGEE. CDR3 protein: CASSVEGGNTIYF. The CDR3 nucleotides read TGTGCCAGCAGCGTAGAAGGGGGAAACACCATATATTTT.

The chain has TRBV6-5 and TRBJ2-7, with TRBD1 matching 7 bases. The V gene's germline CDR1 is MNHEY and CDR2 SVGAGI. Trimming cost V 5 bases and J 3 bases; bases outside gene matches: 7. There are 14 residues in the CDR3. The CDR3 sequence: CASSTDRASYEQYV. The DNA for the CDR3 is TGTGCCAGCAGTACCGACAGGGCAAGCTACGAGCAGTACGTC.

This rearrangement joins TRBV4-1 to TRBJ2-3; 8 bases are shared with TRBD1. Germline CDR1 MGHRA, CDR2 YSYEKL. The CDR3 length is 16 residues. Trimming took 2 bases from V and 4 from J; bases not matched to a gene: 8. CDR3 protein: CASSQPDRADADTQYF. CDR3 DNA: TGCGCCAGCAGCCAACCGGACAGGGCGGACGCAGATACGCAGTATTTT.

This clone was seen once. The J gene is TRBJ1-5, the V gene TRBV18; D remains ambiguous. This CDR3 contains 15 residues. The V gene's germline CDR1 is KGHSH and CDR2 LQKENI. V gave up 1 base and J gave up 1 base, with 8 bases separating them. CDR3 DNA: TGTGCCAGCTCACCACAGGGTATGAGCAATCAGCCCCAGCATTTT. It specifies CASSPQGMSNQPQHF.

The chain is built from TRBV10-3 and TRBJ1-4; 7 bases fit TRBD1. The CDR3 totals 14 residues. After removal of 3 bases from V and 7 bases from J, the junction contained 5 bases not matched to a gene. Looked up from germline, CDR1 is ENHRY and CDR2 is SYGVKD. The CDR3 region is CAISDKTGSEKLFF. The CDR3 DNA follows: TGTGCCATCAGTGATAAGACAGGGTCTGAAAAACTGTTTTTT.

The chain's CDR3 is CASSSLDASWRYEQYV. The CDR3 DNA reads as TGTGCCAGCAGCTCACTTGATGCTTCATGGAGGTACGAGCAGTACGTC. The chain has TRBV6-2 or TRBV6-3 and TRBJ2-7; weak D call: TRBD2 (5 bases). The CDR3 spans 16 residues. Germline V lookup: CDR1 MNHEY, CDR2 SVGEGT. V was clipped by 6 bases and J by 4 bases, with 22 bases between them.

The chain links TRBV18 to TRBJ2-7; TRBD1 agrees at 10 bases. With V trimmed by 6 bases and J by 2 bases, 7 bases remained unmatched. This CDR3 is 15 amino acids long. Germline-derived CDR1 and CDR2 are KGHSH and LQKENI. CDR3 nucleotide sequence: TGTGCCAGCTCGCTGGGACAGGGGATGACCTACGAGCAGTACGTC. Its translation: CASSLGQGMTYEQYV.

In its sample, this clone was seen once. The genes are TRBV9 and TRBJ2-6; D perhaps matches TRBD2 (6 bases). Germline values: CDR1 SGDLS, CDR2 YYNGEE. V shed 6 bases and J shed 4 bases, with 17 bases lying between them. CDR3 length equals 16 residues. CDR3 in DNA: TGTGCCAGCACCCAAAGGAGGGGAGAGGGGGCCAACGTCCTGACTTTC. It translates to CASTQRRGEGANVLTF.

This clone was detected once. The chain combines TRBV28 with TRBJ1-5; D unclear. V shed 3 bases and J shed 0 bases, with 15 bases lying between them. The CDR3 loop spans 17 amino acids. CDR1 and CDR2 (germline): MDHEN, SYDVKM. CDR3 bases: TGTGCCAGCAGTTTCGGAATCGGCGGTTATAGCAATCAGCCCCAGCATTTT. Translated: CASSFGIGGYSNQPQHF.

The chain recombines TRBV19 with TRBJ1-1, with 7 positions matching TRBD1. The CDR3 length is 14 residues. The germline gives CDR1 LNHDA, CDR2 SQIVND (reference sequence). V dropped 8 bases and J dropped 2; count of bases not matched to a gene: 8. In DNA form, the CDR3 reads TGTGCCAGTGATCCGGGACAGCCCAACACTGAAGCTTTCTTT. As protein: CASDPGQPNTEAFF.

The rearrangement uses TRBV11-2 and TRBJ2-7; the D gene is possibly TRBD1 (5 bases). Germline CDR1 is SGHAT and CDR2 is FQNNGV. V was shortened by 5 bases and J by 2 bases, with 16 bases between the two germline ends. There are 15 residues in the CDR3. The CDR3 here is CASSPAIWTPYEQYV. The CDR3 DNA reads TGTGCCAGCAGCCCCGCCATCTGGACACCCTACGAGCAGTACGTC.

The DNA of the CDR3 is TGTGCCAGCAATAGACTAGCGGGGGGAGTAAATGAGCAGTTCTTC. Translating gives CASNRLAGGVNEQFF. This chain joins TRBV2 and TRBJ2-1; 13 positions agree with TRBD2. The CDR3 runs to 15 residues. The ends lost 7 bases at V and 7 bases at J; junction bases unmatched: 7. The V gene's germline CDR1 is SNHLY and CDR2 FYNNEI.